Below, 30 T cell receptor beta chains from the same sample are listed, as sequenced in a study of molecular identifiers for immune sequencing clone quantification. TCRdb passed the PCR reads through MiXCR, listing each CDR3 protein once. The sample includes about 320,000 distinct CDR3 sequences, roughly 24% seen only once; the top ten take around 0.76%. Sequences were obtained from naive CD8+ T cells from blood, with Jurkat cell RNA spiked in. Described subset: FACS-sorted CD8+CD4-CCR7+CD45RA+ naive T cells. Receptor source: a human donor in good health. Some libraries in this study had Jurkat cell RNA spiked in.

This clonotype was picked up a small number of times. This chain links TRBV4-3 with TRBJ2-3, with 10 nucleotides matching TRBD2. The CDR3 spans 17 residues. The germline CDR1 and CDR2 sequences are LGHNA and YSLEER. The V gene end was trimmed by 0 bases and the J gene end by 7 bases; junction bases not matched to a gene: 10. CDR3 nucleotides: TGCGCCAGCAGCCAAGAAGGCGGAGCGGGGGGGGGATATACGCAGTATTTT. Its protein is CASSQEGGAGGGYTQYF.

This clonotype was seen repeatedly, ten times or more. The chain links TRBV6-5 to TRBJ2-2; no firm D call. This CDR3 contains 14 residues. Germline CDR1 is MNHEY and CDR2 is SVGAGI. Trimming removed 3 bases from V and 1 base from J, with 6 bases in between. The DNA for the CDR3 is TGTGCCAGCAGTTATGGGGTGAACACCGGGGAGCTGTTTTTT. Protein sequence: CASSYGVNTGELFF.

This clonotype has ten or more counts. This chain joins TRBV20-1 and TRBJ1-3; no definite D call. This CDR3 contains 13 residues. Germline V gene lookup returns CDR1 DFQATT and CDR2 SNEGSKA (reference sequence). The V and J ends lost 2 bases and 9 bases respectively, with 14 bases between them. CDR3 amino acids: CSARPGPERTIYF. The CDR3 bases are TGCAGTGCTAGACCGGGTCCCGAGCGCACCATATATTTT.

This clonotype was recorded at least ten times. V and J are TRBV29-1 and TRBJ1-1; perhaps TRBD1 as D (5 bases). Trimming took off 7 bases at V and 0 bases at J, with 9 bases between the two ends. Germline lookup yields CDR1 SQVTM and CDR2 ANQGSEA. The CDR3 loop spans 12 amino acids. The CDR3 nucleotides read TGCAGCGGCAGGGTCTTGAACACTGAAGCTTTCTTT. It translates to CSGRVLNTEAFF.

This chain joins TRBV19 and TRBJ2-2; perhaps TRBD1 as D (6 bases). CDR3 size: 15 residues. The V and J ends lost 3 bases and 4 bases respectively, with 12 bases between them. Germline V gene sequence: CDR1 LNHDA, CDR2 SQIVND (reference sequence). The CDR3 bases are TGTGCCAGTAGTATGAGACAGGACTTCACCGGGGAGCTGTTTTTT. Translation: CASSMRQDFTGELFF. The full variable domain, its missing parts supplied by reference TRBV19 and TRBJ2-2, is DGGITQSPKYLFRKEGQNVTLSCEQNLNHDAMYWYRQDPGQGLRLIYYSQIVNDFQKGDIAEGYSVSREKKESFPLTVTSAQKNPTAFYLCASSMRQDFTGELFFGEGSRLTVL.

As to this clonotype: A clone one base away is much larger, so this may be a read error. The rearrangement joins TRBV7-9 to TRBJ2-5, with 8 bases that match TRBD1. CDR1 SEHNR and CDR2 FQNEAQ come from the germline V gene (reference sequence). The CDR3 covers 14 residues. With 7 bases clipped from V and 3 bases from J, the junction kept 7 bases outside the gene matches. DNA of the CDR3: TGTGCCAGCAACCCGCGGACAGGGAAAGAGACCCAGTACTTC. Protein product: CASNPRTGKETQYF.

As for this clonotype: Being one base from a much bigger clone, this may be a read error. The chain recombines TRBV19 with TRBJ2-5; D perhaps matches TRBD1 (6 bases). Germline V lookup: CDR1 LNHDA, CDR2 SQIVND (reference sequence). V was cut by 5 bases and J by 4 bases, with 17 bases left in between. This CDR3 is built from 15 residues. CDR3 nucleotide sequence: TGTGCCAGTAGTGTACAGGGCTTAGTCCGAGAGACCCAGTACTTC. This codes for CASSVQGLVRETQYF.

V and J are TRBV12-3 or TRBV12-4 and TRBJ2-5; D gene uncertain. The CDR3 sequence is 14 residues long. V lost 3 bases and J 2 bases, leaving 10 bases between the germline ends. The DNA of the CDR3 is TGTGCCAGCAGTTTTAAGGCTAGTCAAGAGACCCAGTACTTC. It yields the protein CASSFKASQETQYF.

As DNA, the CDR3 is TGTGCCAGCAGCCCCACTAGCGGGACCAACACCGGGGAGCTGTTTTTT. Its protein product is CASSPTSGTNTGELFF. The rearrangement links TRBV7-9 to TRBJ2-2, with 10 bases fitting TRBD2. The CDR3 length is 16 residues. The V gene's germline CDR1 is SEHNR and CDR2 FQNEAQ (reference sequence). Trimming cost V 5 bases and J 2 bases; bases outside gene matches: 5.

This sequence joins TRBV7-6 and TRBJ2-1; D is perhaps TRBD2 (7 bases). The V and J ends lost 1 base and 9 bases respectively, with 16 bases between them. The CDR3 has 15 amino acids. CDR1 and CDR2 from the germline V gene are SGHVS and FNYEAQ. The CDR3 nucleotides are TGTGCCAGCAGCTTAGACGTGGGGGGCGGGAGTGAGCAGTTCTTC. It specifies CASSLDVGGGSEQFF.

There are many counts of this clonotype. The CDR3 sequence is CASSYSLSNTEAFF. Written as DNA, the CDR3 is TGTGCCAGCAGCTACAGTCTGTCGAACACTGAAGCTTTCTTT. The chain recombines TRBV5-6 with TRBJ1-1; no definite D call. The germline CDR1 and CDR2 sequences are SGHDT and YYEEEE. This CDR3 has 14 amino acids. Between the trimmed V and J ends, which lost 3 bases and 1 base, there was a span of 10 bases.

This clonotype was counted at least ten times. V gene TRBV6-2 or TRBV6-3 combines with J gene TRBJ2-3; D is unclear. Germline CDR1 reads MNHEY; CDR2 reads SVGEGT. The CDR3 contains 14 residues. Trimming removed 0 bases at V and 4 bases at J, with 8 bases between. The CDR3 region has the DNA TGTGCCAGCAGTTACTCGCATATCGCAGATACGCAGTATTTT. Amino acid sequence: CASSYSHIADTQYF.

Of note for this clonotype: At one end, the junction sequence differs from germline, possibly due to a read error. The V call is TRBV12-3 or TRBV12-4, the J call TRBJ2-7; possible D gene TRBD2, 6 bases. This CDR3 has 15 amino acids. CDR3 protein: CASSFGSLGGYEQDF. The CDR3 DNA reads as TGTGCCAGCAGTTTCGGGTCCCTCGGAGGGTACGAGCAGGACTTC.

This clonotype was observed a single time. This may stem from a read error, because a much larger clone lies one nucleotide away. The V call is TRBV4-1, the J call TRBJ1-1, with D unresolved. The V and J ends lost 1 base and 3 bases respectively, with 12 bases between them. The CDR3 loop spans 15 amino acids. CDR1 and CDR2 (germline): MGHRA, YSYEKL. CDR3 residues: CASSQVWTVDTEAFF. The CDR3 bases are TGCGCCAGCAGCCAAGTTTGGACCGTCGACACTGAAGCTTTCTTT.

In this sample, this clonotype turned up a few times. The chain links TRBV13 to TRBJ2-3; D may correspond to TRBD1 or TRBD2 (5 bases each). The CDR3 contains 17 residues. Germline assignment: CDR1 PRHDT and CDR2 FYEKMQ (reference sequence). V lost 7 bases, J lost 4 bases, and 24 bases lay in between. The CDR3, as DNA: TGTGCCAGCACCCGAGGGGCTAGCCTCGGGCGGGCAGATACGCAGTATTTT. Translation: CASTRGASLGRADTQYF.

A word on this clonotype: The CDR3 ends on some other residue instead of the conserved phenylalanine or tryptophan, so this is likely a read error. The V and J genes are TRBV5-3 and TRBJ1-1; no definite D call. TRBV5-3 is classed as an ORF, of uncertain function. The CDR3 covers 13 residues. The CDR3: CASSLNVGAEAFL. The CDR3 DNA sequence: TGTGCCAGCAGCTTAAACGTTGGCGCTGAAGCTTTCCTT.

This clonotype was counted many times. The rearrangement joins TRBV6-2 or TRBV6-3 to TRBJ2-7; possible D gene TRBD2, 5 bases. V lost 8 bases to trimming and J lost 5 bases, with 19 bases between them. Germline loops: CDR1 MNHEY, CDR2 SVGEGT. CDR3 size: 14 residues. As DNA, the CDR3 is TGTGCCAGCCCCGAACAGCGGCCTAAGGACGAGCAGTACTTC. Translation: CASPEQRPKDEQYF.

This chain connects TRBV6-5 to TRBJ1-1; 11 bases match TRBD1. The V and J ends lost 6 bases and 0 bases, in that order; junction bases with no gene match: 9. CDR1 and CDR2 from the germline V gene are MNHEY and SVGAGI. The CDR3 sequence is 17 residues long. The CDR3: CASSGRDRGYMNTEAFF. The CDR3 DNA sequence: TGTGCCAGCAGCGGACGGGACAGGGGGTACATGAACACTGAAGCTTTCTTT.

The rearrangement links TRBV14 to TRBJ2-7; D possibly corresponds to TRBD1 (5 bases). Germline V CDR1 and CDR2: SGHDN, FVKESK. Between the trimmed V and J ends, which lost 1 base and 5 bases, there was a span of 21 bases. The CDR3 totals 17 residues. This CDR3 reads CASSQGGGAFVVDEQYF. Here the CDR3 DNA reads TGTGCCAGCAGCCAAGGAGGTGGGGCCTTCGTGGTTGACGAGCAGTACTTC.

This clonotype was detected many times. This rearrangement joins TRBV6-1 to TRBJ2-7; unclear D gene. CDR3 length: 13 residues. Trimming left V 4 bases short and J 4 bases short, with 11 bases between. From germline, CDR1 is MNHNS and CDR2 SASEGT. This CDR3 is CASSVSAIYEQYF. CDR3 DNA sequence: TGTGCCAGCAGTGTTTCGGCTATTTACGAGCAGTACTTC.

Regarding this clonotype: A much larger clone differs from this one at a single base, so this may be a read error. V is TRBV9 and J is TRBJ2-2; 9 nucleotides agree with TRBD2. The CDR3 has 17 amino acids. Germline V gene lookup returns CDR1 SGDLS and CDR2 YYNGEE. In DNA form, the CDR3 reads TGTGCCAGCAGGGGAGCCCCTAGCGGGACGAACACCGGGGGGCTGTTTTTT. Protein: CASRGAPSGTNTGGLFF.

The V gene is TRBV28, the J gene TRBJ1-5, with TRBD1 as a possible D gene (5 bases). Germline V CDR1 and CDR2: MDHEN, SYDVKM. The CDR3 is 12 amino acids. Trimming pared 3 bases from V and 7 bases from J, leaving 7 bases between. The CDR3 loop is CASSLWGQPQHF. Written as DNA, the CDR3 is TGTGCCAGCAGTTTGTGGGGGCAGCCCCAGCATTTT.

In this sample, this clonotype turned up a few times. The chain couples TRBV10-3 to TRBJ2-7, with D unresolved. Germline V gives CDR1 ENHRY, CDR2 SYGVKD. This CDR3 contains 13 residues. Trimming left V 6 bases short and J 2 bases short, with 11 bases between. The DNA for the CDR3 is TGTGCCATCAGCGATACCTCTGCCTACGAGCAGTACTTC. Translated, it gives CAISDTSAYEQYF.

This clonotype was found a few times. As DNA, the CDR3 is TGCGCCAGCAGCCAAGGGGGTTCGGCCTATAATTCACCCCTCCACTTT. Translated: CASSQGGSAYNSPLHF. The rearrangement uses TRBV4-3 and TRBJ1-6; D remains unclear. This CDR3 comprises 16 residues. Between the trimmed V and J ends, which lost 1 base and 2 bases, there was a span of 9 bases. Per germline, CDR1 LGHNA and CDR2 YSLEER.

The chain is built from TRBV7-9 and TRBJ2-7, with 8 bases lining up with TRBD1. CDR1 and CDR2 from the germline V gene are SEHNR and FQNEAQ (reference sequence). CDR3 size: 13 residues. The J segment lost 6 bases and the V segment lost 5 bases, leaving 6 bases of the junction unmatched. The CDR3 coding sequence is TGTGCCAGCAGCGGACAGGGCATGGCCGAGCAGTACTTC. As protein: CASSGQGMAEQYF.

This clonotype was found once. This may arise from a read error, as a much more abundant clone is one base away. The J gene is TRBJ1-1, the V gene TRBV7-9, with 8 positions matching TRBD1. Germline lookup yields CDR1 SEHNR and CDR2 FQNEAQ (reference sequence). The CDR3 contains 15 residues. The CDR3: CASSAPGGATTEASF. Written as DNA, the CDR3 is TGTGCCAGCAGCGCGCCAGGGGGCGCGACCACTGAAGCTTCCTTT.

The CDR3: CASSPSGTRRQETQYF. Here the CDR3 DNA reads TGTGCCAGCAGCCCCTCAGGGACTCGAAGACAAGAGACCCAGTACTTC. This sequence joins TRBV5-4 and TRBJ2-5; D possibly corresponds to TRBD2 (6 bases). This CDR3 has 16 amino acids. Trimming removed 4 bases from V and 2 bases from J, with 18 bases in between. The germline CDR1 and CDR2 sequences are SGHNT and YYREEE (reference sequence).

The sample holds a few counts of this clonotype. This chain uses TRBV19 with TRBJ2-2; 8 bases match TRBD2. The CDR3 runs 16 residues. J lost 1 base, V lost 1 base, and 2 bases had no gene match. Germline values: CDR1 LNHDA, CDR2 SQIVND (reference sequence). The CDR3 loop is CASSIVTSGNTGELFF. CDR3 sequence (DNA): TGTGCCAGTAGTATAGTAACTAGCGGGAACACCGGGGAGCTGTTTTTT.

As regards this clonotype: Just one base apart from a much larger clone, this may be a read error. This rearrangement joins TRBV7-9 to TRBJ2-4; TRBD1 agrees at 7 bases. This CDR3 is 16 amino acids long. Germline values: CDR1 SEHNR, CDR2 FQNEAQ (reference sequence). The CDR3 is CASRSTGTATKNIQNF. For the CDR3, the DNA is TGTGCCAGCAGGAGCACCGGGACAGCCACCAAAAACATTCAGAACTTC.

With regard to this clonotype: With a much larger clone just one base away, this may be a read error. The rearrangement joins TRBV25-1 to TRBJ2-3; D call uncertain. With 2 bases removed from V and 0 bases from J, the gap between germline ends came to 9 bases. The CDR3 runs 15 residues. Germline V lookup: CDR1 MGHDK, CDR2 SYGVNS. The CDR3 DNA reads as TGTGCCAGCAGTGAAGGGTGGGGAAGCACAGATACGCAGTATTTT. It yields the protein CASSEGWGSTDTQYF. Looking up the rest from reference TRBV25-1 and TRBJ2-3 gives the full variable domain: EADIYQTPRYLVIGTGKKITLECSQTMGHDKMYWYQQDPGMELHLIHYSYGVNSTEKGDLSSESTVSRIRTEHFPLTLESARPSHTSQYLCASSEGWGSTDTQYFGPGTRLTVL.